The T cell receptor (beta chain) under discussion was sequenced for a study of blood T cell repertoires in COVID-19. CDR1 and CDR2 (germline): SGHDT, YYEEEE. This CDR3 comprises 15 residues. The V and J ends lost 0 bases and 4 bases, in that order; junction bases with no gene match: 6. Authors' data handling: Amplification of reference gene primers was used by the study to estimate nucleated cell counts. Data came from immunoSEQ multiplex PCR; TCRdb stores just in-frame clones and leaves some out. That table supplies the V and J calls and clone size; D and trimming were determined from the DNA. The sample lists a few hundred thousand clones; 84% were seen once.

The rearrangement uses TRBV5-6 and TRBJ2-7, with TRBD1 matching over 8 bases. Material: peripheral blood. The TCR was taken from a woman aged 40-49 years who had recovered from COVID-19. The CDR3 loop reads CASSLEGDRRYEQYF. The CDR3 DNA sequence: TGTGCCAGCAGCTTGGAGGGGGACAGGCGATACGAGCAGTACTTC.